The 28 T cell receptor beta chains presented below share a single source sample, sequenced in a study of T cell changes during pregnancy in multiple sclerosis (dated by TCRdb to 2018 to 2020). Libraries were constructed by the immunoSEQ multiplex PCR assay. TCRdb took this table from immuneACCESS and kept in-frame rearrangements with V and J called. Such tables lack part of the clones; where checked against another copy, unresolved V genes explain under half of the gap, and the rest is unexplained. The sample profile shows approximately 100,000 clones; 90% to 95% of them were found once. The ten largest clones take up 0.7% to 0.9% of the sample. The source was peripheral blood, collected before pregnancy. These receptor sequences come from a female donor with multiple sclerosis, enrolled in a pregnancy study.

This chain joins TRBV10-1 and TRBJ1-2; perhaps TRBD1 as D (5 bases). CDR3 length: 13 residues. Germline V lookup: CDR1 WNHNN, CDR2 SYGVQD (reference sequence). With 0 bases removed from V and 4 bases from J, the gap between germline ends came to 6 bases. CDR3 region: CASSESGGYGYTF. For the CDR3, the DNA is TGCGCCAGCAGTGAGTCGGGGGGCTATGGCTACACCTTC.

J is TRBJ2-4 and V is TRBV6-1, with D possibly TRBD2 on 5 matching bases. The CDR3 loop spans 15 amino acids. Between the trimmed V and J ends, which lost 0 bases and 6 bases, there was a span of 12 bases. Germline V gene sequence: CDR1 MNHNS, CDR2 SASEGT. The chain's CDR3 is CASSEARERINIQYF. CDR3 nucleotides: TGTGCCAGCAGTGAAGCGAGGGAGAGGATAAACATTCAGTACTTC.

This clone came up once. The V and J genes are TRBV2 and TRBJ2-5, with 7 bases that match TRBD2. Germline lookup yields CDR1 SNHLY and CDR2 FYNNEI. The CDR3 extends over 15 amino acids. Losses at the gene ends were 6 bases for V and 5 bases for J; bases not matched to a gene: 12. The CDR3 is CASRGRLALGETQYF. For the CDR3, the DNA is TGTGCCAGCAGGGGAAGACTAGCACTCGGGGAGACCCAGTACTTC.

V is TRBV7-2 and J is TRBJ2-7, with D possibly TRBD1 on 8 matching bases. Trimming removed 4 bases from V and 5 bases from J, with 27 bases in between. The CDR3 runs 18 residues. CDR1 SGHTA and CDR2 FQGNSA come from the germline V gene. The CDR3 sequence: CASSWGGQATGFVNEQYF. The CDR3 nucleotides are TGTGCCAGCAGCTGGGGGGGACAGGCGACGGGATTCGTGAACGAGCAGTACTTC.

V usage is TRBV27 and J usage is TRBJ2-7; 8 positions match TRBD1. Germline V gives CDR1 MNHEY, CDR2 SMNVEV (reference sequence). This CDR3 has 14 residues. The V segment lost 4 bases and the J segment 2 bases; nucleotides outside the gene matches: 4. The CDR3, as DNA: TGTGCCAGCAGTTGGACAGGGCGCACCTACGAGCAGTACTTC. Its protein product is CASSWTGRTYEQYF.

The chain uses TRBV29-1 and TRBJ1-1, with TRBD1 identical over 11 bases. V shed 6 bases, J shed 3 bases, and the junction held 15 bases outside the gene matches. Germline V gene sequence: CDR1 SQVTM, CDR2 ANQGSEA. CDR3 length: 17 amino acids. The CDR3 region has the DNA TGCAGCGTACCAAAAGGACAGGGGGCGTTATTCCACACTGAAGCTTTCTTT. Its translation: CSVPKGQGALFHTEAFF.

The rearrangement joins TRBV1 to TRBJ1-1; the DNA was not compared with TRBD1, the D call given in the table. TRBV1 is shown as a pseudogene. This CDR3 spans 14 amino acids. Written as DNA, the CDR3 is TGCACCAGCAGCCATGCCGAACAGGGACCTGAAGCTTTCTTT. Its translation: CTSSHAEQGPEAFF.

The chain joins TRBV5-1 to TRBJ2-2, with D maybe TRBD1 (6 bases). The CDR3 has 14 residues. Germline V gene sequence: CDR1 SGHRS, CDR2 YFSETQ. V shed 4 bases and J shed 6 bases, with 13 bases lying between them. CDR3 amino acids: CASSIGQIAGELFF. In DNA form, the CDR3 reads TGCGCCAGCAGCATCGGACAGATTGCCGGGGAGCTGTTTTTT.

This chain connects TRBV10-3 to TRBJ2-1; 7 bases are a match to TRBD2. With 6 bases clipped from V and 4 bases from J, the junction kept 6 bases outside the gene matches. This CDR3 spans 14 amino acids. Per the germline V gene, CDR1 is ENHRY and CDR2 is SYGVKD. In DNA, the CDR3 is TGTGCCATCAGCGCGTCTAGCGGATACAATGAGCAGTTCTTC. It is translated as CAISASSGYNEQFF.

This clone occurred once. The J gene is TRBJ2-7, the V gene TRBV7-9, with TRBD2 matching over 14 bases. Germline CDR1 SEHNR, CDR2 FQNEAQ (reference sequence). CDR3 size: 16 residues. The V segment lost 5 bases and the J segment 3 bases; nucleotides outside the gene matches: 6. The CDR3: CASSPIGTSGSYEQYF. The CDR3 DNA reads TGTGCCAGCAGCCCGATCGGGACTAGCGGGAGCTACGAGCAGTACTTC. The full variable domain, rest sourced from reference TRBV7-9 and TRBJ2-7, is DTGVSQNPRHKITKRGQNVTFRCDPISEHNRLYWYRQTLGQGPEFLTYFQNEAQLEKSRLLSDRFSAERPKGSFSTLEIQRTEQGDSAMYLCASSPIGTSGSYEQYFGPGTRLTVT.

V gene TRBV19 combines with J gene TRBJ1-5, with D possibly TRBD1 on 5 matching bases. Germline-derived CDR1 and CDR2 are LNHDA and SQIVND (reference sequence). This CDR3 region has 15 residues. The ends were cut back, 7 bases at V and 7 bases at J, with 20 bases in the middle. CDR3 residues: CASTLTFFGGQPQHF. The DNA for the CDR3 is TGTGCCAGTACCCTGACATTCTTCGGGGGGCAGCCCCAGCATTTT.

The V and J genes are TRBV7-8 and TRBJ2-3, with 9 bases aligning to TRBD2. This CDR3 spans 20 amino acids. CDR1 and CDR2 (germline): SGHVS, FQNEAQ. With V trimmed by 6 bases and J by 2 bases, 21 bases remained unmatched. CDR3 in amino acids: CASRPGRASGNVGHTDTQYF. The CDR3 DNA is TGTGCCAGCAGGCCTGGTCGGGCTAGCGGGAATGTTGGGCACACAGATACGCAGTATTTT.

The chain couples TRBV5-1 to TRBJ2-7, with TRBD2 identical over 11 bases. CDR3 size: 15 residues. Trimming took 4 bases from V and 2 from J; bases not matched to a gene: 5. From germline, CDR1 is SGHRS and CDR2 YFSETQ. The CDR3 bases are TGCGCCAGCAGCAGCTTTAGCGGGAGGGCCTACGAGCAGTACTTC. Its translation is CASSSFSGRAYEQYF.

This clone was seen a handful of times. V is TRBV6-6 and J is TRBJ2-1, with 12 positions matching TRBD1. V gave up 4 bases and J gave up 10 bases; unmatched junction bases: 5. This CDR3 has 14 residues. Germline lookup yields CDR1 MNHNY and CDR2 SVGAGI (reference sequence). This CDR3 reads CASSLGQGAQEQFF. The CDR3 DNA sequence: TGTGCCAGCAGTTTGGGACAGGGGGCCCAGGAGCAGTTCTTC.

As to this clone: The sample has other DNA sequences that encode this CDR3 too. The chain links TRBV5-1 to TRBJ1-3; perhaps TRBD1 as D (5 bases). The CDR3 spans 17 residues. Germline V gene lookup returns CDR1 SGHRS and CDR2 YFSETQ. V was shortened by 4 bases and J by 0 bases, with 17 bases between the two germline ends. The CDR3 DNA sequence: TGCGCCAGCAGCCCCGAAGGACAAGGGTTCTCTGGAAACACCATATATTTT. It encodes CASSPEGQGFSGNTIYF.

This sequence joins TRBV18 and TRBJ2-7, with D unclear. Germline CDR1 KGHSH, CDR2 LQKENI. CDR3 length equals 13 residues. The V and J ends lost 3 bases and 5 bases respectively, with 11 bases between them. The CDR3 sequence: CASSPTLSDEQYF. Written as DNA, the CDR3 is TGTGCCAGCTCACCCACCTTAAGCGACGAGCAGTACTTC.

J is TRBJ2-3 and V is TRBV29-1; 8 bases agree with TRBD2. The CDR3 totals 15 residues. Germline V CDR1 and CDR2: SQVTM, ANQGSEA. V shed 3 bases, J shed 3 bases, and the junction held 8 bases outside the gene matches. The chain's CDR3 is CSVDLLAEATDTQYF. The CDR3 nucleotides read TGCAGCGTTGATCTACTAGCGGAAGCTACAGATACGCAGTATTTT.

In nucleotides, the CDR3 is TGTGCCAGCAGGGCGGGGTCTAGCGGGCACAATGAGCAGTTCTTC. This encodes CASRAGSSGHNEQFF. The chain couples TRBV5-4 to TRBJ2-1; the match to TRBD2 covers 8 bases. CDR3 length: 15 amino acids. Germline CDR1 SGHNT, CDR2 YYREEE (reference sequence). V shed 5 bases, J shed 5 bases, and the junction held 9 bases outside the gene matches.

The V gene is TRBV7-9, the J gene TRBJ2-2, with unresolved D. The ends were cut back, 1 base at V and 9 bases at J, with 18 bases in the middle. The germline V gene has CDR1 SEHNR and CDR2 FQNEAQ (reference sequence). This CDR3 contains 16 residues. The CDR3: CASSLVSASGGRELFF. CDR3 nucleotides: TGTGCCAGCAGCTTAGTCTCGGCTAGTGGCGGCCGGGAGCTGTTTTTT.

The rearrangement joins TRBV27 to TRBJ1-2; D may be TRBD1 (5 bases). Germline V CDR1 and CDR2: MNHEY, SMNVEV (reference sequence). V was clipped by 6 bases and J by 3 bases, with 14 bases between them. The CDR3 runs 14 residues. Here the CDR3 reads CASRATRVDYGYTF. The CDR3 DNA reads TGTGCCAGCAGAGCCACCAGGGTGGACTATGGCTACACCTTC.

The gene calls are TRBV6-1 and TRBJ1-2; 8 bases match TRBD1. CDR1 MNHNS and CDR2 SASEGT come from the germline V gene. The CDR3 covers 15 residues. Trimming removed 7 bases from V and 5 bases from J; junction bases left unmatched: 12. The CDR3 region has the DNA TGTGCCAGCAATACCGGACAGGGTATCGGATATGGCTACACCTTC. Translation gives CASNTGQGIGYGYTF.

The rearrangement links TRBV19 to TRBJ2-2, with D possibly being TRBD2 (6 bases). V dropped 8 bases and J dropped 2 bases, with 12 bases sitting between them. The CDR3 runs to 14 residues. Per germline, CDR1 LNHDA and CDR2 SQIVND (reference sequence). The CDR3 here is CASSLAINTGELFF. CDR3 DNA sequence: TGTGCCAGTTCTCTAGCGATTAACACCGGGGAGCTGTTTTTT.

The CDR3 DNA sequence: TGTGCCATCAGTGAGTGGCAGGGGAGCACAGATACGCAGTATTTT. Protein product: CAISEWQGSTDTQYF. The chain has TRBV10-3 and TRBJ2-3, with D maybe TRBD1 (6 bases). This CDR3 region has 15 residues. Deletions cut 1 base from V and 0 bases from J, with 8 bases between. Germline CDR1 reads ENHRY; CDR2 reads SYGVKD.

The CDR3 is CASGETGVTDTQYF. The CDR3 DNA reads as TGTGCCAGCGGCGAGACAGGAGTCACAGATACGCAGTATTTT. The rearrangement links TRBV13 to TRBJ2-3; TRBD1 is a possible D gene (6 bases). Germline assignment: CDR1 PRHDT and CDR2 FYEKMQ (reference sequence). CDR3 length: 14 amino acids. V lost 8 bases, J lost 2 bases, and 14 bases lay in between. The variable domain in full, with the rest retrieved from reference TRBV13 and TRBJ2-3, is AAGVIQSPRHLIKEKRETATLKCYPIPRHDTVYWYQQGPGQDPQFLISFYEKMQSDKGSIPDRFSAQQFSDYHSELNMSSLELGDSALYFCASGETGVTDTQYFGPGTRLTVL.

The V call is TRBV6-5, the J call TRBJ2-1, with 14 bases that match TRBD2. The V gene's germline CDR1 is MNHEY and CDR2 SVGAGI. The CDR3 length is 15 residues. V lost 6 bases and J lost 8; bases outside the gene matches: 6. The CDR3 DNA is TGTGCCAGCAGCCCGGGACTAGCGGGAGTCGATGAGCAGTTCTTC. It is translated as CASSPGLAGVDEQFF.

This clone was detected only once. The chain has TRBV15 and TRBJ2-7; 7 positions agree with TRBD1. The CDR3 contains 13 residues. The J segment lost 4 bases and the V segment lost 3 bases, leaving 3 bases of the junction unmatched. From germline, CDR1 is LNHNV and CDR2 YYDKDF (reference sequence). This chain's CDR3 is CATSRDRTYEQYF. The CDR3 DNA is TGTGCCACCAGCAGGGACAGGACTTACGAGCAGTACTTC.

About this clone: Other DNA sequences in the same sample also yield this CDR3. CDR3: CAWTSGANVLTF. The CDR3 nucleotides read TGTGCCTGGACGAGTGGGGCCAACGTCCTGACTTTC. The chain couples TRBV30 to TRBJ2-6; D uncertain. In germline, CDR1 is GTSNPN, CDR2 SVGIG (reference sequence). The CDR3 consists of 12 residues. V lost 4 bases and J 3 bases, leaving 4 bases between the germline ends.

This chain joins TRBV30 and TRBJ2-7, with 9 bases aligning to TRBD2. V lost 4 bases, J lost 5 bases, and 6 bases stayed unmatched. There are 13 residues in the CDR3. CDR1 and CDR2 (germline): GTSNPN, SVGIG (reference sequence). In DNA form, the CDR3 reads TGTGCCTGGAACCCAAGCGGGAGGAACGAGCAGTACTTC. Amino acid sequence: CAWNPSGRNEQYF.